The clone carrying this T cell receptor beta chain was seen only once. Its target is unknown. The data are from a study of OX40 agonist ivuxolimab in advanced cancers. General study findings and limits: Antigen specificity was not determined for the expanded peripheral T cells.

The repertoire was sequenced with immunoSEQ multiplex PCR; TCRdb's copy has only in-frame clones and lacks some. The sample yields 40,000 or so clones, 75% to 90% seen once. The clonotype was recovered from an adult with an advanced solid tumor such as melanoma, head and neck, liver or kidney cancer. The source material was CD4+ or CD8+ T cells sorted from blood, sampled in a trial of the OX40 agonist ivuxolimab.

The CDR3 loop is CASSLRASNPAPEQYF. CDR3 sequence (DNA): TGTGCCAGCAGTTTAAGGGCCAGTAACCCGGCCCCCGAGCAGTACTTC. The gene calls are TRBV27 and TRBJ2-5; D call uncertain. The J call may be faulty, since TRBJ2-7 better matches the DNA end. The CDR3 covers 16 residues. Germline V gene lookup returns CDR1 MNHEY and CDR2 SMNVEV (reference sequence).